This TCR beta chain appears in the sequencing data of a study of cytomegalovirus exposure and HLA in healthy donors. The primer mix had 60 Vbeta and 13 Jbeta primers. TCRdb keeps only in-frame clones here, not all; method: immunoSEQ multiplex PCR. This sample has 90,000 to 150,000 clones; roughly 79% occur once, and the top ten carry about 2%. CDR1 and CDR2 from the germline V gene are SGHTA and FQGNSA. V was pared by 6 bases and J by 4 bases, with 1 base of the junction left unmatched. This CDR3 region has 14 residues. This clone was seen only a few times. Sequencing was done on a sample of PBMCs. The V gene is TRBV7-2, the J gene TRBJ2-1; 12 bases agree with TRBD2. The TCR sequence derives from a woman aged 40-49 years in good health and CMV-seronegative. CDR3 bases: TGTGCCAGCAGTCTAGCGGGGGGGTACAATGAGCAGTTCTTC. This gives the protein CASSLAGGYNEQFF.